This TCR beta chain was sequenced during a study of CD8 T cells in Susac syndrome. Random hexamers were used to reverse transcribe 0.5 to 1 ug of RNA. Multiplex PCR with immunoSEQ amplified the TCR beta CDR3 across 54 Vbeta and 13 Jbeta. TCRdb analysed the immunoSEQ multiplex PCR reads with MiXCR anew, one entry per CDR3 protein. This table holds about 100,000 distinct CDR3 sequences, 95% found once. In this sample, this clonotype turned up once. The CDR3 runs to 15 residues. V lost 4 bases and J lost 4; bases outside the gene matches: 10. Germline CDR1 SGHRS, CDR2 YFSETQ. In contrast to the negatively isolated CD8+ and CD4+ T cells, TEMRA cells were FACS-enriched.

The sequence was obtained from a human donor with Susac syndrome. The sequencing input was CD8+ T cells from PBMCs. The chain recombines TRBV5-1 with TRBJ2-7; 8 bases line up with TRBD1. CDR3 sequence reads: CASSLTGVRGYEQYF. In nucleotides, the CDR3 is TGCGCCAGCAGCCTGACAGGGGTCAGAGGTTACGAGCAGTACTTC.